A single sample gave rise to the 32 T cell receptor beta chains below, sequenced in a study of identical twins. TCRdb ran MiXCR on the 5' RACE reads and lists one entry per CDR3 protein. The sample yields about 530,000 distinct CDR3 sequences, 20% to 25% seen once. These data also featured in a second study, about yellow fever vaccine responses in identical twins.

The sequenced sample consisted of CD4+ T cells sorted from blood. The receptors come from a woman in her late teens or twenties in good health.

This clonotype was counted only a few times. The chain carries TRBV3-1 and TRBJ2-1, with D unresolved. Germline V lookup: CDR1 LGHDT, CDR2 YNNKEL (reference sequence). The CDR3 sequence is 14 residues long. V was shortened by 1 base and J by 6 bases, with 10 bases between the two germline ends. The CDR3 sequence: CASSQGDPFNEQFF. The CDR3 nucleotides read TGTGCCAGCAGCCAAGGAGACCCCTTCAATGAGCAGTTCTTC.

This clonotype was picked up many times. The chain is built from TRBV12-3 or TRBV12-4 and TRBJ2-1; 8 bases fit TRBD2. The junction had 2 bases not matched to a gene; V was cut back by 6 bases and J by 7 bases. The CDR3 has 12 amino acids. CDR3 protein: CASRASGNEQFF. CDR3 DNA: TGTGCCAGCAGGGCTAGCGGGAATGAGCAGTTCTTC.

The rearrangement links TRBV7-8 to TRBJ2-7, with D possibly matching TRBD1 (6 bases). CDR1 and CDR2 from the germline V gene are SGHVS and FQNEAQ. Trimming took off 1 base at V and 7 bases at J, with 23 bases between the two ends. The CDR3 runs 17 residues. The DNA of the CDR3 is TGTGCCAGCAGCTTAGTTGCAGGGGCGACCCCTCTACGAGAGCAGTACTTC. Translation gives CASSLVAGATPLREQYF.

This clonotype was detected once. V is TRBV27 and J is TRBJ2-3, with TRBD1 identical over 11 bases. The V and J ends lost 6 bases and 8 bases, in that order; junction bases with no gene match: 10. CDR3 length: 15 amino acids. Germline CDR1 and CDR2: MNHEY and SMNVEV (reference sequence). This CDR3 is CASRIRTGGTTTQYF. As DNA, the CDR3 is TGTGCCAGCAGAATACGGACAGGGGGCACAACTACGCAGTATTTT.

The chain joins TRBV18 to TRBJ2-1; D is unclear. V was shortened by 0 bases and J by 6 bases, with 6 bases between the two germline ends. Germline-derived CDR1 and CDR2 are KGHSH and LQKENI. The CDR3 is 13 residues long. The CDR3 loop reads CASSPPIVNEQFF. The CDR3 DNA reads as TGTGCCAGCTCACCACCGATTGTCAATGAGCAGTTCTTC.

This clonotype was counted many times. The chain couples TRBV12-3 or TRBV12-4 to TRBJ2-1, with D hard to call. Between the trimmed V and J ends, which lost 2 bases and 3 bases, there was a span of 8 bases. The CDR3 has 14 residues. The CDR3, as DNA: TGTGCCAGCAGTTTACGGATAGACTACAATGAGCAGTTCTTC. It yields the protein CASSLRIDYNEQFF.

There are a few counts of this clonotype. The J gene is TRBJ2-3, the V gene TRBV6-5, with D maybe TRBD2 (5 bases). V lost 2 bases to trimming and J lost 6 bases, with 12 bases between them. This CDR3 has 14 amino acids. Germline CDR1 is MNHEY and CDR2 is SVGAGI. The CDR3 sequence is CASSYGLTGDTQYF. In DNA, the CDR3 is TGTGCCAGCAGTTACGGCCTTACGGGGGATACGCAGTATTTT.

A few counts support this clonotype. The V and J genes are TRBV29-1 and TRBJ2-3; no clear D gene. The V gene lost 0 bases and the J gene lost 6 bases, with 10 bases spanning the gap. The CDR3 consists of 13 residues. The germline gives CDR1 SQVTM, CDR2 ANQGSEA. The CDR3 here is CSVEDFRADTQYF. The CDR3 nucleotides are TGCAGCGTTGAAGATTTCCGAGCGGATACGCAGTATTTT.

The V gene is TRBV7-9, the J gene TRBJ1-6; D not certain. CDR3 length: 12 residues. Germline V CDR1 and CDR2: SEHNR, FQNEAQ (reference sequence). Trimming pared 6 bases from V and 16 bases from J, leaving 16 bases between. The CDR3 reads CASRSYGQALHF. In DNA, the CDR3 is TGTGCCAGCAGGTCCTATGGGCAGGCTCTCCACTTT.

The rearrangement links TRBV3-1 to TRBJ1-1; D is uncertain. The CDR3 sequence is 13 residues long. Germline values: CDR1 LGHDT, CDR2 YNNKEL (reference sequence). V was pared by 3 bases and J by 1 base, with 6 bases between. CDR3 in DNA: TGTGCCAGCAGCCATGGAAGGAACACTGAAGCTTTCTTT. Amino acid sequence: CASSHGRNTEAFF.

This clonotype was seen ten or more times. The V gene is TRBV12-3 or TRBV12-4, the J gene TRBJ2-1; D gene unclear. Trimming removed 6 bases at V and 9 bases at J, with 12 bases between. The CDR3 is made up of 12 amino acids. This CDR3 is CASSPRRTEQFF. The CDR3 DNA follows: TGTGCCAGCAGCCCCAGACGGACTGAGCAGTTCTTC.

V gene TRBV6-1 combines with J gene TRBJ1-2; D unclear. This CDR3 region has 14 residues. CDR1 is MNHNS and CDR2 is SASEGT in the germline V gene. Trimming left V 1 base short and J 8 bases short, with 14 bases between. The CDR3 DNA sequence: TGTGCCAGCAGTGAAGGGGCTGCGCAGAGGGGCTACACCTTC. Protein sequence: CASSEGAAQRGYTF.

J is TRBJ1-6 and V is TRBV5-5; D is unresolved. The CDR3 covers 14 residues. Looked up from germline, CDR1 is SGHKS and CDR2 is YYEKEE (reference sequence). V dropped 0 bases and J dropped 3 bases, with 4 bases sitting between them. The DNA of the CDR3 is TGTGCCAGCAGCTTGGACAACTATAATTCACCCCTCCACTTT. Protein: CASSLDNYNSPLHF. Variable domain in full (rest from reference TRBV5-5 and TRBJ1-6): DAGVTQSPTHLIKTRGQQVTLRCSPISGHKSVSWYQQVLGQGPQFIFQYYEKEERGRGNFPDRFSARQFPNYSSELNVNALLLGDSALYLCASSLDNYNSPLHFGNGTRLTVT.

This clonotype was detected a few times. The chain is built from TRBV20-1 and TRBJ2-3; possibly TRBD1 or TRBD2 for D (5 bases each). The CDR3 has 14 residues. Trimming pared 5 bases from V and 2 bases from J, leaving 14 bases between. Germline assignment: CDR1 DFQATT and CDR2 SNEGSKA (reference sequence). CDR3 amino acids: CSAQVGRNTDTQYF. Written as DNA, the CDR3 is TGCAGTGCTCAGGTGGGACGGAACACAGATACGCAGTATTTT.

This clonotype has more than one count but fewer than ten. The gene calls are TRBV7-9 and TRBJ2-5; the D is unclear. V lost 3 bases, J lost 4 bases, and 12 bases lay in between. This CDR3 has 14 amino acids. Germline CDR1 reads SEHNR; CDR2 reads FQNEAQ (reference sequence). DNA of the CDR3: TGTGCCAGCAGCTTTCCGGATTTAGGAGAGACCCAGTACTTC. Its protein is CASSFPDLGETQYF.

This sequence joins TRBV20-1 and TRBJ2-1; 12 bases match TRBD2. Looked up from germline, CDR1 is DFQATT and CDR2 is SNEGSKA (reference sequence). Unmatched junction bases numbered 9, after V lost 1 base and J lost 8 bases. The CDR3 has 16 amino acids. CDR3 DNA sequence: TGCAGTGCTAGAGTGTCTAGCGGGAGGGCCGGGTATGAGCAGTTCTTC. Translated: CSARVSSGRAGYEQFF.

This clonotype was recorded at least ten times. The chain has TRBV27 and TRBJ1-1; D possibly corresponds to TRBD1 (5 bases). V dropped 6 bases and J dropped 0 bases, with 8 bases sitting between them. Germline V gene lookup returns CDR1 MNHEY and CDR2 SMNVEV (reference sequence). CDR3 size: 13 residues. The CDR3 protein is CASRWDLNTEAFF. The CDR3 DNA follows: TGTGCCAGCAGATGGGACCTGAACACTGAAGCTTTCTTT.

As concerns this clonotype: A read error may account for a junction end that differs from germline. The rearrangement joins TRBV20-1 to TRBJ2-2; D uncertain. CDR3 length: 12 amino acids. The V gene's germline CDR1 is DFQATT and CDR2 SNEGSKA (reference sequence). CDR3 protein: CSGRPNTGELFF. In nucleotides, the CDR3 is TGCAGTGGTAGACCAAACACCGGGGAGCTGTTTTTT.

The chain links TRBV23-1 to TRBJ2-5; D possibly matches TRBD1 or TRBD2 (5 bases each). TRBV23-1 falls under the ORF class, with uncertain function. This CDR3 has 13 residues. Trimming took 3 bases from V and 10 from J, leaving 15 bases between them. CDR3 coding DNA: TGCGCCAGCAGTCAGGTGGGACCGCTGGTCCAGTACTTC. Its translation: CASSQVGPLVQYF.

In its sample, this clonotype was seen a few times. This chain links TRBV6-5 with TRBJ1-2; D gene ambiguous. Trimming took 2 bases from V and 6 from J, leaving 13 bases between them. The CDR3 is 14 residues long. In germline, CDR1 is MNHEY, CDR2 SVGAGI. CDR3 amino acids: CASSYAASQDGYTF. CDR3 DNA sequence: TGTGCCAGCAGTTACGCGGCTAGCCAAGATGGCTACACCTTC.

V gene TRBV9 combines with J gene TRBJ2-1; TRBD2 matches at 8 bases. The trim removed 4 bases at V and 4 bases at J, leaving 7 bases unmatched. Germline V CDR1 and CDR2: SGDLS, YYNGEE. The length of the CDR3 is 15 residues. CDR3 residues: CASSIGTRGYNEQFF. DNA for the CDR3: TGTGCCAGCAGCATAGGGACTAGGGGTTACAATGAGCAGTTCTTC.

The chain joins TRBV19 to TRBJ2-2, with 11 bases aligning to TRBD1. CDR1 LNHDA and CDR2 SQIVND come from the germline V gene (reference sequence). V lost 4 bases, J lost 7 bases, and 5 bases stayed unmatched. This CDR3 is 15 amino acids long. The CDR3 sequence is CASSRTGGASGELFF. The CDR3 nucleotides are TGTGCCAGTAGTAGGACAGGGGGCGCGAGCGGGGAGCTGTTTTTT.

This chain connects TRBV5-1 to TRBJ1-1; D is undetermined. Trimming took 0 bases from V and 0 from J, leaving 9 bases between them. Germline V CDR1 and CDR2: SGHRS, YFSETQ. The CDR3 has 15 amino acids. The CDR3 is CASSLAMGMNTEAFF. In DNA form, the CDR3 reads TGCGCCAGCAGCTTGGCGATGGGGATGAACACTGAAGCTTTCTTT. The variable domain in full, with the rest retrieved from reference TRBV5-1 and TRBJ1-1, is KAGVTQTPRYLIKTRGQQVTLSCSPISGHRSVSWYQQTPGQGLQFLFEYFSETQRNKGNFPGRFSGRQFSNSRSEMNVSTLELGDSALYLCASSLAMGMNTEAFFGQGTRLTVV.

This clonotype was seen ten or more times. The chain links TRBV7-2 to TRBJ2-1, with D possibly being TRBD2 (6 bases). Germline values: CDR1 SGHTA, CDR2 FQGNSA. This CDR3 region has 14 residues. The V and J ends lost 1 base and 6 bases respectively, with 10 bases between them. CDR3 nucleotide sequence: TGTGCCAGCAGCTTAGGTCTAGCGTTCAATGAGCAGTTCTTC. This translates into CASSLGLAFNEQFF.

This clonotype was picked up a small number of times. The DNA for the CDR3 is TGTGCCAGCAGCCAATTAGACAGGGGGCAAAACAATGAGCAGTTCTTC. Its protein product is CASSQLDRGQNNEQFF. The V gene is TRBV3-1, the J gene TRBJ2-1; TRBD1 agrees at 10 bases. The CDR3 contains 16 residues. Germline CDR1 LGHDT, CDR2 YNNKEL (reference sequence). The J segment lost 5 bases and the V segment lost 2 bases, leaving 6 bases of the junction unmatched.

V usage is TRBV28 and J usage is TRBJ2-3; D is unresolved. CDR1 and CDR2 (germline): MDHEN, SYDVKM. Trimming removed 3 bases from V and 3 bases from J, with 7 bases in between. The CDR3 runs to 13 residues. In nucleotides, the CDR3 is TGTGCCAGCAGTTTCCCCCTTACAGATACGCAGTATTTT. It specifies CASSFPLTDTQYF.

This clonotype has at least ten counts. The chain combines TRBV5-1 with TRBJ1-1; D may be TRBD1 (6 bases). Germline V gene lookup returns CDR1 SGHRS and CDR2 YFSETQ. The V end lost 4 bases, the J end lost 2 bases, and 12 bases lay between the germline ends. The CDR3 length is 14 residues. The CDR3 loop reads CASSTDRLNTEAFF. The CDR3 region has the DNA TGCGCCAGCAGCACGGACAGACTTAACACTGAAGCTTTCTTT. Full variable domain (missing parts from reference TRBV5-1 and TRBJ1-1): KAGVTQTPRYLIKTRGQQVTLSCSPISGHRSVSWYQQTPGQGLQFLFEYFSETQRNKGNFPGRFSGRQFSNSRSEMNVSTLELGDSALYLCASSTDRLNTEAFFGQGTRLTVV.

The chain combines TRBV6-1 with TRBJ1-1; tentatively, D is TRBD1 (5 bases). The CDR3 has 14 residues. With 6 bases removed from V and 4 bases from J, the gap between germline ends came to 15 bases. Germline V gene lookup returns CDR1 MNHNS and CDR2 SASEGT. CDR3 region: CASSLMPGGTEAFF. Here the CDR3 DNA reads TGTGCCAGCAGCCTCATGCCCGGGGGCACTGAAGCTTTCTTT.

The chain combines TRBV3-1 with TRBJ1-1; D remains ambiguous. The CDR3 is made up of 14 amino acids. Trimming shortened V by 1 base and J by 1 base, and 7 bases separated the two germline ends. Germline V gene lookup returns CDR1 LGHDT and CDR2 YNNKEL (reference sequence). In DNA, the CDR3 is TGTGCCAGCAGCCAAGCGCCAGGGAACACTGAAGCTTTCTTT. This sequence encodes CASSQAPGNTEAFF.

The chain uses TRBV11-2 and TRBJ2-7, with 12 bases that match TRBD2. The CDR3 totals 17 residues. Germline CDR1 SGHAT, CDR2 FQNNGV. With V trimmed by 5 bases and J by 2 bases, 10 bases remained unmatched. CDR3 nucleotide sequence: TGTGCCAGCAGCCCCGTGGGACTAGCGGGTGGGACCTACGAGCAGTACTTC. Its protein is CASSPVGLAGGTYEQYF.

This rearrangement joins TRBV11-3 to TRBJ2-7; TRBD1 agrees at 10 bases. CDR3 length: 14 residues. Losses at the gene ends were 5 bases for V and 5 bases for J; bases not matched to a gene: 6. The germline gives CDR1 SGHNT, CDR2 YENEEA. CDR3 DNA sequence: TGTGCCAGCAGCCTAGGGGGACAGGGGCACGAGCAGTACTTC. Translation gives CASSLGGQGHEQYF. Based on the CDR3 plus reference TRBV11-3 and TRBJ2-7, the full variable domain is EAGVVQSPRYKIIEKKQPVAFWCNPISGHNTLYWYLQNLGQGPELLIRYENEEAVDDSQLPKDRFSAERLKGVDSTLKIQPAELGDSAVYLCASSLGGQGHEQYFGPGTRLTVT.

The chain carries TRBV10-3 and TRBJ2-1; 12 nucleotides match TRBD1. There are 16 residues in the CDR3. CDR1 and CDR2 from the germline V gene are ENHRY and SYGVKD. With 6 bases clipped from V and 8 bases from J, the junction kept 11 bases outside the gene matches. Here the CDR3 reads CAIRAGQGARLDEQFF. The CDR3, as DNA: TGTGCCATCAGAGCGGGACAGGGGGCCCGGTTGGATGAGCAGTTCTTC.